This T cell receptor beta chain was sequenced during a study of graft-versus-host responses after intestinal transplantation listed by TCRdb under 2021. Notes on the research overall: The transplants that recipients got were multivisceral, liver-intestinal, or isolated intestinal. All recipients received anti-thymocyte globulin induction followed by maintenance tacrolimus and steroids for 3 to 4 years. Bulk TCR-beta CDR3 sequencing was used to track graft-versus-host and host-versus-graft alloreactive T cell clones in the graft, circulation and bone marrow after intestinal transplantation. Alloreactive clones were identified by sequencing pre-transplant mixed lymphocyte reaction products and comparing them with unstimulated pre-transplant donor and recipient T cells. A cohort of fewer than 25 intestinal transplant recipients, including one retransplant, was enrolled, and a few patients lacking pretransplant specimens were excluded. Donor T cell macrochimerism was defined as a peak of at least 4% donor T cells among recipient peripheral blood mononuclear cells. Samples from a few later patients were sequenced in-house on an Illumina MiSeq with MiXCR processing rather than by the commercial service.

Libraries came from the immunoSEQ multiplex PCR assay. For most patients, genomic DNA was isolated with the Qiagen DNeasy Blood and Tissue Kit and sent frozen to Adaptive Biotechnologies for TCR sequencing. For most patients, genomic DNA was subjected to high-throughput TCR-beta CDR3 sequencing by Adaptive Biotechnologies. The authors' pipeline ran thus. Adaptive's ImmunoSEQ software supplied the TCR sequencing data for around 19 patients, while MiXCR and VDJtools were used to process three other patients. To correct CD4 versus CD8 sorting errors, sequences present in both subsets at a frequency ratio below 5:1 were removed. Because the origin of CDR3 nucleotide sequences shared between donor and recipient could not be assigned, those sequences were removed. At least 2-fold expansion over unstimulated cells and a minimum CFSE-low frequency of 0.002% (template counts) or 0.001% (read counts) were required for clones to be classified as alloreactive. Mappable clones were those detected in sequenced pre-transplant spleen, lymph node, or MLR CFSE-low populations of the donor or recipient. The cumulative frequency of alloreactive clones was calculated as a percentage of all sequences, weighted by copy number. TCRdb carries this immuneACCESS record with in-frame sequences only. Its versions omit some clonotypes, under half of them owing to an unresolved V gene in the studies checked, with the rest unexplained. V, J and clone size were drawn from that table, and D and trimming were deduced from the DNA. Within this sample are about 110,000 clones, with 87% of them counted one time only. The top ten hold around 0.73% of the sample.

Trimming at the junction amounts to 2 bases on V and 3 bases on J, and the germline ends lie 10 bases apart. The CDR3 measures 14 amino acids from cysteine to phenylalanine. Only the CDR3 portion is preserved as DNA: 42 bases, with reading frame beginning at the first base. CDR1 and CDR2 (SGHRS, YFSETQ) derive from the germline V gene. About this clone: Its antigen target is currently unknown. No base-level quality is on record; no much larger clone is a single base apart.

The label giving this sample's time point can be read as: cells obtained before transplantation from donor or recipient. CD3+CD4+ and CD3+CD8+ populations were FACS-sorted from unstimulated pre-transplant donor and recipient cells taken from spleen or lymph nodes. The investigation overall reported the following: GvH clones turned up in recipient bone marrow, with some appearing earlier in ileal mucosa or blood, a pattern consistent with an intestinal mucosal origin. In patients with donor T cell macrochimerism, the allografts had high GvH to HvG T cell clonal ratios. Conclusions were limited by the relatively low number and heterogeneity of intestinal transplant patients. Peak levels of circulating GvH clones were associated with declines in HvG clones early after transplant.

The sequences come from unstimulated CD4+ T cells sorted from spleen or lymph node cells, collected before transplant. The sequence links TRBV5-1 to TRBJ2-3; no D gene is confidently identified. The receptor comes from a human donor who was the organ donor for an intestinal transplant. The CDR3 in this case is CASSFTSGTDTQYF. The base sequence is TGCGCCAGCAGCTTTACCTCCGGTACAGATACGCAGTATTTT.